This record covers a single TCR beta chain. No antigen is known for it. This sample is drawn from a study of OX40 agonist ivuxolimab in advanced cancers. Study-wide background: Among those treated, three patients had partial responses, one with hepatocellular carcinoma and two with cutaneous melanoma. Study-level findings and limits: Average numbers of expanded clones were greater in CD8+ T cells than in CD4+. By week 6 at 0.1 to 3.0 mg/kg, blood CD4+ and CD8+ T cells had expanded clonally.

Sequenced by immunoSEQ multiplex PCR; TCRdb stores in-frame clones only, minus some. The table shows about 62,000 clones, with less than 85% occurring only once. Patients with a history of autoimmune disease or on systemic immunosuppression were excluded. The input for sequencing was CD4+ or CD8+ T cells sorted from blood, taken in a trial of the OX40 agonist ivuxolimab. The TCR comes from an adult with an advanced solid tumor such as melanoma, head and neck, liver or kidney cancer.

The CDR3, as DNA: TGTGCCAGCAGCTCCGAAACTAGCGGGAGGACTATTTCCCCTTACGAGCAGTACTTC. Translated, it gives CASSSETSGRTISPYEQYF. The rearrangement joins TRBV7-2 to TRBJ2-7, with 12 positions matching TRBD2. The CDR3 loop spans 19 amino acids. Germline V CDR1 and CDR2: SGHTA, FQGNSA. The V and J ends lost 4 bases and 4 bases, in that order; junction bases with no gene match: 17.